This T cell receptor (beta chain) was retrieved from a study of T cell repertoires in cytomegalovirus infection. Study at large: Public TCR beta signatures were indicative of both CMV infection and a matching HLA type.

Each CDR3 protein gets one entry after TCRdb re-called the reads with MiXCR. Of hundreds of thousands of distinct CDR3 sequences in the sample, 5% to 8.5% were seen once. This clonotype was counted ten times or more. V lost 0 bases to trimming and J lost 8 bases, with 17 bases between them. The CDR3 runs to 16 residues. The germline V gene encodes CDR1 ENHRY and CDR2 SYGVKD. This TCR was recovered from a human donor in good health (CMV status not recorded). Some clones in this sample may be carry-over from other donors' samples. Sequencing was carried out using PBMCs. The chain combines TRBV10-3 with TRBJ2-4; TRBD1 might be the D (6 bases). The CDR3 DNA is TGTGCCATCAGTGAGTCGATCCAGAGGGGGACGTACATTCAGTACTTC. As protein: CAISESIQRGTYIQYF.